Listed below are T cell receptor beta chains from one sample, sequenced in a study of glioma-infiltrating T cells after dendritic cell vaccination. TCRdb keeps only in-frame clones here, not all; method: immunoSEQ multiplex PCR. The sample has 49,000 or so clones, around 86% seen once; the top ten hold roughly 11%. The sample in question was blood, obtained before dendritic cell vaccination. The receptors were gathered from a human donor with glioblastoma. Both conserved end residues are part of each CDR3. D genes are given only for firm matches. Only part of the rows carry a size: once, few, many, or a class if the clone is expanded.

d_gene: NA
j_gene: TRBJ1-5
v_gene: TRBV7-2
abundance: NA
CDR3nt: TGTGCCAGCAGTCACCAGGGAAGTCTTCAGCCCCAGCATTTT
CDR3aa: CASSHQGSLQPQHF

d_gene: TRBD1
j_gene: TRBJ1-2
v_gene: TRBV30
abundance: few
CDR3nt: TGTGCCTGGAGTAGCCAGGGGGTGGTCTATGGCTACACCTTC
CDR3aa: CAWSSQGVVYGYTF

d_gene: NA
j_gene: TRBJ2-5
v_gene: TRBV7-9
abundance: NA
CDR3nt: TGTGCCAGCAGCCTAGGACAGTACCAAGAGACCCAGTACTTC
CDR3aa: CASSLGQYQETQYF

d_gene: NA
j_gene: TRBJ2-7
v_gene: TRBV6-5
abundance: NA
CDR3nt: TGTGCCAGCAGTTACTCCCAGGGCATCGGGGAGCAGTACTTC
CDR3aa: CASSYSQGIGEQYF

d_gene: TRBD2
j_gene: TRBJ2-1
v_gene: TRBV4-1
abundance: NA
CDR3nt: TGCGCCAGCAGCCAAGTAGGGACTAGCGACATCAATGAGCAGTTCTTC
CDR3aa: CASSQVGTSDINEQFF

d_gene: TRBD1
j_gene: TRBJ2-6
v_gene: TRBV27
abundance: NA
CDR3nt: TGTGCCAGCAGGGGACAGGGGGCTGGGGCCAACGTCCTGACTTTC
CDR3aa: CASRGQGAGANVLTF

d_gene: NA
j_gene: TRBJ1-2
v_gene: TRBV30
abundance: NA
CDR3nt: TGTGCCAGTTGGGGGGGCGGCTACACCTTC
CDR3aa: CASWGGGYTF

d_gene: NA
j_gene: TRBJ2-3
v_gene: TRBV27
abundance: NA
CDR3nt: TGTGCCAGCAGTTTATTTGCGGGGAGCACAGATACGCAGTATTTT
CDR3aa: CASSLFAGSTDTQYF

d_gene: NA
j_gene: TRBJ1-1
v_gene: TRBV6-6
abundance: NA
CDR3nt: TGTGCCAGCAGTTTCTTTTTGACTAACACTGAAGCTTTCTTT
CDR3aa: CASSFFLTNTEAFF

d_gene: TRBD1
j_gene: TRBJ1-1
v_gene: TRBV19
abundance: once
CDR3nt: TGTGCCAGTAGTACGATGACAGGGGGAGACACTGAAGCTTTCTTT
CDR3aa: CASSTMTGGDTEAFF

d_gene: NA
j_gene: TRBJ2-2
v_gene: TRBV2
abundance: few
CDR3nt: TGTGCCAGCAGTGGCGGGACAGTTACTAGGGAGCTGTTTTTT
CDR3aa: CASSGGTVTRELFF

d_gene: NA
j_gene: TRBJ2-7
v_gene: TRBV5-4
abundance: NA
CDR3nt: TGTGCCAGCAGCTTCGACAACTCCTACGAGCAGTACTTC
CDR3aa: CASSFDNSYEQYF

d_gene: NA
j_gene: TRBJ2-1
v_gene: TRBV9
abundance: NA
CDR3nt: TGTGCCAGCAGCGTGGTTTCGACTAGTAACAATGAGCAGTTCTTC
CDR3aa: CASSVVSTSNNEQFF

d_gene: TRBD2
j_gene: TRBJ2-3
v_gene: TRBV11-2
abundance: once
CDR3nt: TGTGCCAGCAGCTTAGACCACTTTAGCGGGGGGGCCTTAGGGGCAGATACGCAGTATTTT
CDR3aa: CASSLDHFSGGALGADTQYF

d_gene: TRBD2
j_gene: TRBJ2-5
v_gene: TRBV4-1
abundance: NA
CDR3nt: TGCGCCAGCAGCCGAATCCCGGGACTAGCGGGAGAGACCCAGTACTTC
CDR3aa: CASSRIPGLAGETQYF

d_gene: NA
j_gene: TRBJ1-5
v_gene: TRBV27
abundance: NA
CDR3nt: TGTGCCAGCAGTCCCCTAACGGGCGGGGCCAATCAGCCCCAGCATTTT
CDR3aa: CASSPLTGGANQPQHF

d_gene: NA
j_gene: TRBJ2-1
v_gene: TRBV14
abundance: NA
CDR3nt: TGTGCCAGCAGCCAAGACCAGGGCAGGGGGGACTACAATGAGCAGTTCTTC
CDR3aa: CASSQDQGRGDYNEQFF

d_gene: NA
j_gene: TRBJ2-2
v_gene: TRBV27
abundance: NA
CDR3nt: TGTGCCAGCAGTTTAACCCGACGAGGTGACACCGGGGAGCTGTTTTTT
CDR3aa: CASSLTRRGDTGELFF

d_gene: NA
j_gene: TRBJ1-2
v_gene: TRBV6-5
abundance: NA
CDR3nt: TGTGCCAGCAGCCCCGGACGGGGATGGGGCTACACCTTC
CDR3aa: CASSPGRGWGYTF

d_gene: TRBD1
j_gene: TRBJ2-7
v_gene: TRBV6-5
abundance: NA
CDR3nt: TGTGCCAGCAGTTACCGGGACAGGCCTTCCTACGAGCAGTACTTC
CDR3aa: CASSYRDRPSYEQYF

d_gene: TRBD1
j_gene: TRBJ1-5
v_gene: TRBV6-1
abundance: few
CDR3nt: TGTGCCAGCAGTAGGGACAGTGGTCTGCCCCAGCATTTT
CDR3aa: CASSRDSGLPQHF

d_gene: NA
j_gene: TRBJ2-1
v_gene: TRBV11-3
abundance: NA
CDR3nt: TGTGCCAGCAGCCGCGGGTGGTCGTACAATGAGCAGTTCTTC
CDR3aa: CASSRGWSYNEQFF

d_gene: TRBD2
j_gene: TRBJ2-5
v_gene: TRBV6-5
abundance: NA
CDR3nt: TGTGCCAGCAGTTACAGAGCTAGCGGGGAAGAGACCCAGTACTTC
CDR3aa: CASSYRASGEETQYF

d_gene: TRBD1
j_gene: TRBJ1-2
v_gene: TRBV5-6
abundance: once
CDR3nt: TGTGCCAGCAGCTCACTGGACAGGAACTATGGCTACACCTTC
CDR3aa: CASSSLDRNYGYTF

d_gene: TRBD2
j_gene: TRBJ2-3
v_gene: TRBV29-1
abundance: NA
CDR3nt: TGCAGCGTGGGGGGGGGAGGCACAGATACGCAGTATTTT
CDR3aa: CSVGGGGTDTQYF

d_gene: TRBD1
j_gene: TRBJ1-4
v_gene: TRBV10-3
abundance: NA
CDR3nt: TGTGCCATCAGTGAGTCGGTCGGAGGGGGCGGTAATGAAAAACTGTTTTTT
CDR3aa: CAISESVGGGGNEKLFF

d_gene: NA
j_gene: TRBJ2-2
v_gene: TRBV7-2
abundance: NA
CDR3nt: TGTGCCAGCAGCTTACCAAGGGGTACGATGTTTTTT
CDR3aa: CASSLPRGTMFF

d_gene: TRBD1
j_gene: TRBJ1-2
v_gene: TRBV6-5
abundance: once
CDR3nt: TGTGCCAGCAGCCGGACAGGGGGCAGTGGCTACACCTTC
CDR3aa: CASSRTGGSGYTF

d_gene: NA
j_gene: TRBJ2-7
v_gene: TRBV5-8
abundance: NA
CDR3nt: TGTGCCAGCAGCCCTTCGTCGGGGTGGAACGAGCAGTACTTC
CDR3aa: CASSPSSGWNEQYF

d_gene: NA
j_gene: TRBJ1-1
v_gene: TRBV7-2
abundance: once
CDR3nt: TGTGCCAGCAGCCTGTTGAACACTGAAGCTTTCTTT
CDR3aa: CASSLLNTEAFF

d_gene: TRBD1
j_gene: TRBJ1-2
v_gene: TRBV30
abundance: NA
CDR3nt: TGTGCCGGGACAGGCAACCCTAACTATGGCTACACCTTC
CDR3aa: CAGTGNPNYGYTF

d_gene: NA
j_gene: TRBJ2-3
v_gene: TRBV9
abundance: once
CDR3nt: TGTGCCAGCAGCGTATTGGGAGCGATTAACACAGATACGCAGTATTTT
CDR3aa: CASSVLGAINTDTQYF

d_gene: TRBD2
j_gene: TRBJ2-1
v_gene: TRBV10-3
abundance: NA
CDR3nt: TGTGCCATCAGTGACCTCAGGGCTAGCGGGAGTGGCGTCTCCTACAATGAGCAGTTCTTC
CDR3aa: CAISDLRASGSGVSYNEQFF

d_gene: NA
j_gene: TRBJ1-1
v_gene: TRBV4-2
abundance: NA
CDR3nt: TGTGCCAGCAGCCTGACGCTACCCGGGGGCACTGAAGCTTTCTTT
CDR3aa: CASSLTLPGGTEAFF

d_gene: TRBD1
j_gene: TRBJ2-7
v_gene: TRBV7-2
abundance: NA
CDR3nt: TGTGCCAGTTCGACAGGGAAGCACTACGAGCAGTACTTC
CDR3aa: CASSTGKHYEQYF

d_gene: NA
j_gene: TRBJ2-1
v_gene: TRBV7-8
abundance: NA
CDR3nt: TGTGCCAGCAGCTTAGACAGGGTGTACAATGAGCAGTTCTTC
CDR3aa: CASSLDRVYNEQFF

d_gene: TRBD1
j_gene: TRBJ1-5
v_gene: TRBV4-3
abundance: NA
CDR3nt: TGCGCCAGCAGCCAAGACAGGGGGTACAATCAGCCCCAGCATTTT
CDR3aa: CASSQDRGYNQPQHF

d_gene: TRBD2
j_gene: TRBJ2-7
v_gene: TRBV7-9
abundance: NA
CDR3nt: TGTGCCAGCAGCTCGACTGTCCTTCCAGCGGGAACCTACGAGCAGTACTTC
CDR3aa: CASSSTVLPAGTYEQYF

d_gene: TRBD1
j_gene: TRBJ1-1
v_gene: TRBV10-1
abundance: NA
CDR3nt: TGCGCCAGCAGTGAGTCGACTCCGGCCGGGACAGGGCTGAACACTGAAGCTTTCTTT
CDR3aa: CASSESTPAGTGLNTEAFF